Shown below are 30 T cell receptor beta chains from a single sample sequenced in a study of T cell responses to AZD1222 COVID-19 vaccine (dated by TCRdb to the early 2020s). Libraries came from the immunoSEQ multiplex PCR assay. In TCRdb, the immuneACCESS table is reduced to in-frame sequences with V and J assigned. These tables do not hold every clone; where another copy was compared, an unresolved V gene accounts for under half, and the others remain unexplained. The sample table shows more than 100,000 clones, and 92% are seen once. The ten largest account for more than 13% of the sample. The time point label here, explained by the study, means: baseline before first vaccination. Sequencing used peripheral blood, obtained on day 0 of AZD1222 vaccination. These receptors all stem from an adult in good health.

The DNA for the CDR3 is TGCGCCAGCAGCTTGCTCGGTCAGGGGGATCAGCCCCAGCATTTT. This sequence encodes CASSLLGQGDQPQHF. The J gene is TRBJ1-5, the V gene TRBV5-1; 7 nucleotides agree with TRBD1. The trim removed 1 base at V and 5 bases at J, leaving 6 bases unmatched. Germline values: CDR1 SGHRS, CDR2 YFSETQ. There are 15 residues in the CDR3.

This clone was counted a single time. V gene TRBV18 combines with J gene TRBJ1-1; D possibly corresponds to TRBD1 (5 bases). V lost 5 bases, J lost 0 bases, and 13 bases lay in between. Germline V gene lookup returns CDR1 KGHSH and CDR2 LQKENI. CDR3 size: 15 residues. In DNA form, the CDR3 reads TGTGCCAGCTCAGCGGGGGACCCCATGAACACTGAAGCTTTCTTT. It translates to CASSAGDPMNTEAFF.

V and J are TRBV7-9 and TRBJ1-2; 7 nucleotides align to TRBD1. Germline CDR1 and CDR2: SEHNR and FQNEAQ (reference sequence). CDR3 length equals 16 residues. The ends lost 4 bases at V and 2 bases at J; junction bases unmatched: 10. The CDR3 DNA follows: TGTGCCAGCAGCTCACAGAAGGGGGCCGACAACTATGGCTACACCTTC. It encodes CASSSQKGADNYGYTF. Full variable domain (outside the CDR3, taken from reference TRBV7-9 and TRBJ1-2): DTGVSQNPRHKITKRGQNVTFRCDPISEHNRLYWYRQTLGQGPEFLTYFQNEAQLEKSRLLSDRFSAERPKGSFSTLEIQRTEQGDSAMYLCASSSQKGADNYGYTFGSGTRLTVV.

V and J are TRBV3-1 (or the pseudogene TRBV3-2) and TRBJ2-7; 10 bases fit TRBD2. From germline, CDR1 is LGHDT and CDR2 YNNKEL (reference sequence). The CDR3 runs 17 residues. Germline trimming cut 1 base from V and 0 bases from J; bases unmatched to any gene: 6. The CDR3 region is CASSQGPSGGPSYEQYF. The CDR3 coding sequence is TGTGCCAGCAGCCAAGGTCCTAGCGGGGGCCCCTCCTACGAGCAGTACTTC.

CDR3 in DNA: TGTGCCAGCATGGGGCAGCCCAACACTGAAGCTTTCTTT. This gives the protein CASMGQPNTEAFF. The chain links TRBV2 to TRBJ1-1, with a weak D call TRBD1 (5 bases). This CDR3 has 13 residues. Germline CDR1 is SNHLY and CDR2 is FYNNEI. Trimming cost V 7 bases and J 2 bases, with 11 bases left between them.

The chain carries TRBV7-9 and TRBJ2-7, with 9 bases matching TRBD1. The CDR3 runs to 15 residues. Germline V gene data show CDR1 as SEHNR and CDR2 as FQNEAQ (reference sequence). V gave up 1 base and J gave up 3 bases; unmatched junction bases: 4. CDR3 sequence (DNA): TGTGCCAGCAGCTTAGGGACAGGGGCCGTCTACGAGCAGTACTTC. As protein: CASSLGTGAVYEQYF.

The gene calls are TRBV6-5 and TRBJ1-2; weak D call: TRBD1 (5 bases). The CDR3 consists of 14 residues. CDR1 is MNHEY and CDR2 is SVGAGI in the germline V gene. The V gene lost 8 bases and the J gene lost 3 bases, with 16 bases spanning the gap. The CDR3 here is CASSSSGGDYGYTF. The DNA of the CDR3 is TGTGCCAGCTCAAGCTCGGGGGGGGACTATGGCTACACCTTC.

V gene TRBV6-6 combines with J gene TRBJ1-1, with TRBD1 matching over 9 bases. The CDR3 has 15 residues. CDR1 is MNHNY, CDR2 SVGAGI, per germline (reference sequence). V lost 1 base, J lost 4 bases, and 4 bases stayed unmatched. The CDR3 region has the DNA TGTGCCAGCAGTTACTTCGGACAGGGGCTCACTGAAGCTTTCTTT. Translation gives CASSYFGQGLTEAFF.

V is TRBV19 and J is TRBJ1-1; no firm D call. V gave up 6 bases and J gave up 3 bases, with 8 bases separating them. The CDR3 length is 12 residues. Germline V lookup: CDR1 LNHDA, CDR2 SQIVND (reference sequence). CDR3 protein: CASRSDDTEAFF. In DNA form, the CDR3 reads TGTGCCAGTAGATCGGATGACACTGAAGCTTTCTTT.

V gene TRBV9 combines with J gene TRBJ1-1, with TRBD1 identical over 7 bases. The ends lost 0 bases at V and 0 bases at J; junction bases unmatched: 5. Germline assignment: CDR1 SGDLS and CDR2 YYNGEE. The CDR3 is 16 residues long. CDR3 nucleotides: TGTGCCAGCAGCGTAGACGACAGGGTTATGAACACTGAAGCTTTCTTT. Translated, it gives CASSVDDRVMNTEAFF. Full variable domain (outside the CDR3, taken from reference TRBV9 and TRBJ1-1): DSGVTQTPKHLITATGQRVTLRCSPRSGDLSVYWYQQSLDQGLQFLIQYYNGEERAKGNILERFSAQQFPDLHSELNLSSLELGDSALYFCASSVDDRVMNTEAFFGQGTRLTVV.

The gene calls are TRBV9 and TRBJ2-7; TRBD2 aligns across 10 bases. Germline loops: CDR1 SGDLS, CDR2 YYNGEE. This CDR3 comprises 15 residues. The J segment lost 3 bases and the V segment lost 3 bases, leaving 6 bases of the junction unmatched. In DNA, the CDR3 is TGTGCCAGCAGCGCTACTTGGACTAGCGGCTACGAGCAGTACTTC. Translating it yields CASSATWTSGYEQYF.

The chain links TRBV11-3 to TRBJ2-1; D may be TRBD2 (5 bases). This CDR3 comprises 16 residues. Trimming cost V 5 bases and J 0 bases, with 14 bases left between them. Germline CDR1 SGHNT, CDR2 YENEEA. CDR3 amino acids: CASSHDWESSYNEQFF. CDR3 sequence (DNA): TGTGCCAGCAGCCACGACTGGGAGAGCTCCTACAATGAGCAGTTCTTC.

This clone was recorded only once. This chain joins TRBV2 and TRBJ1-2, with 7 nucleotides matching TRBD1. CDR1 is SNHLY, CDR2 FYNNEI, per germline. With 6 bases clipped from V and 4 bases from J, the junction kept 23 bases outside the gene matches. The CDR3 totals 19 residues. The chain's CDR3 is CASSAWGMDRPNPSYGYTF. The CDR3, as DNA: TGTGCCAGCAGCGCCTGGGGCATGGACAGGCCAAACCCTAGCTATGGCTACACCTTC.

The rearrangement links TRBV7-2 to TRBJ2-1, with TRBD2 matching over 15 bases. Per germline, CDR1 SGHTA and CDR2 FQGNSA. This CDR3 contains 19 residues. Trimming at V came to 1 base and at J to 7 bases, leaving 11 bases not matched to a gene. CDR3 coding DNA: TGTGCCAGCAGCTTAGGCGTTAGGACTAGCGGGAGGGCCACAAATGAGCAGTTCTTC. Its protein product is CASSLGVRTSGRATNEQFF. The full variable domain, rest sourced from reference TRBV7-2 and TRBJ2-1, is GAGVSQSPSNKVTEKGKDVELRCDPISGHTALYWYRQSLGQGLEFLIYFQGNSAPDKSGLPSDRFSAERTGGSVSTLTIQRTQQEDSAVYLCASSLGVRTSGRATNEQFFGPGTRLTVL.

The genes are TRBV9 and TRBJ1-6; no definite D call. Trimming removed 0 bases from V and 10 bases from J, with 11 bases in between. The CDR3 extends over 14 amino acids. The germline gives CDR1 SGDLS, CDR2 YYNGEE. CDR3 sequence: CASSVEGGGSPLHF. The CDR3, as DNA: TGTGCCAGCAGCGTAGAGGGAGGAGGATCACCCCTCCACTTT.

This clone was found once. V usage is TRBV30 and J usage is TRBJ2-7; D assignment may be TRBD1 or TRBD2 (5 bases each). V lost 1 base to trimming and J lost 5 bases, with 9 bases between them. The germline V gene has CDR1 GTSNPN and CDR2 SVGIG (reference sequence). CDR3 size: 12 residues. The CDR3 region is CAWSGDGDEQYF. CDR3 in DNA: TGTGCCTGGAGTGGGGACGGAGACGAGCAGTACTTC.

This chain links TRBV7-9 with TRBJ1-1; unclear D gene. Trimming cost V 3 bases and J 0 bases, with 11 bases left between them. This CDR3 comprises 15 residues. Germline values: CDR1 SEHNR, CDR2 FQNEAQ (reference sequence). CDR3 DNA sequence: TGTGCCAGCAGCTTCGGTGGGTCTATGAACACTGAAGCTTTCTTT. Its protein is CASSFGGSMNTEAFF.

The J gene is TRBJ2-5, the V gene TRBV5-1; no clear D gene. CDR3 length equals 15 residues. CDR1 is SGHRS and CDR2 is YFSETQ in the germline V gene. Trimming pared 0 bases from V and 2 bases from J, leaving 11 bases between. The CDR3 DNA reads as TGCGCCAGCAGCTTGGCAGGACCCATACAAGAGACCCAGTACTTC. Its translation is CASSLAGPIQETQYF.

The CDR3 DNA sequence: TGCAGCGGGATAAACAGGGGCTCCTACGAGCAGTACTTC. Translated, it gives CSGINRGSYEQYF. The rearrangement uses TRBV29-1 and TRBJ2-7, with TRBD1 matching 7 bases. The CDR3 loop spans 13 amino acids. Unmatched junction bases numbered 6, after V lost 7 bases and J lost 0 bases. Germline-derived CDR1 and CDR2 are SQVTM and ANQGSEA.

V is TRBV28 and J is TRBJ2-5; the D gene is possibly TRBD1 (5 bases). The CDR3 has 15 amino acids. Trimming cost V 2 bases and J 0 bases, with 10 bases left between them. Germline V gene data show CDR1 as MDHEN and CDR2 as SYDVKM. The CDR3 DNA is TGTGCCAGCAGTTTAAAGATGGGGCACCAAGAGACCCAGTACTTC. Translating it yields CASSLKMGHQETQYF.

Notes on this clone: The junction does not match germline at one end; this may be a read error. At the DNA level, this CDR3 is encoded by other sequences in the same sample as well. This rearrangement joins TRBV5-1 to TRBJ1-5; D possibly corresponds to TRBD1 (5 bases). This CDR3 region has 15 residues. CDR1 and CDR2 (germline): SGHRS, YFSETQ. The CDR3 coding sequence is TGTGCCAGCAGCTTGGATGCGGGGGGGAATCAGCCCCAGCATTTT. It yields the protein CASSLDAGGNQPQHF. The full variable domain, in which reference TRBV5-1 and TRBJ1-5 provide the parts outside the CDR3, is KAGVTQTPRYLIKTRGQQVTLSCSPISGHRSVSWYQQTPGQGLQFLFEYFSETQRNKGNFPGRFSGRQFSNSRSEMNVSTLELGDSALYLCASSLDAGGNQPQHFGDGTRLSIL.

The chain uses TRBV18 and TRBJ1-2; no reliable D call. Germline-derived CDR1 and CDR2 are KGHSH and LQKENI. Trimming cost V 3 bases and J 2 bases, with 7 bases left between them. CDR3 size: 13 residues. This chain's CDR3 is CASSPGPNYGYTF. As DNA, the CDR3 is TGTGCCAGCTCACCCGGACCAAACTATGGCTACACCTTC.

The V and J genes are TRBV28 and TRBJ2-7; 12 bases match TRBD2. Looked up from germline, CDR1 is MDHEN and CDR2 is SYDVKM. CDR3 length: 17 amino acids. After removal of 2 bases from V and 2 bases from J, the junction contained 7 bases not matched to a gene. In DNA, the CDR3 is TGTGCCAGCAGTTTACTCGGGACTAGCGGGTTCACCTACGAGCAGTACTTC. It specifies CASSLLGTSGFTYEQYF.

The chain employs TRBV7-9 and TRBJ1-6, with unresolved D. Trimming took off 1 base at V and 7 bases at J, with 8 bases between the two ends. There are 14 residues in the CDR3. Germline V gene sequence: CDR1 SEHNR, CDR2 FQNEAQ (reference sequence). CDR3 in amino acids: CASSLGVQNSPLHF. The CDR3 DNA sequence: TGTGCCAGCAGCTTAGGCGTACAGAATTCACCCCTCCACTTT.

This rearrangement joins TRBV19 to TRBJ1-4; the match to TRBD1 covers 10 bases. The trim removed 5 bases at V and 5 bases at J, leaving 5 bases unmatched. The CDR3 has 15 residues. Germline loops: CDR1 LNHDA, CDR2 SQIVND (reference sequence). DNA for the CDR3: TGTGCCAGTAGTCGGTGGACAGGGGGGAATGAAAAACTGTTTTTT. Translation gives CASSRWTGGNEKLFF.

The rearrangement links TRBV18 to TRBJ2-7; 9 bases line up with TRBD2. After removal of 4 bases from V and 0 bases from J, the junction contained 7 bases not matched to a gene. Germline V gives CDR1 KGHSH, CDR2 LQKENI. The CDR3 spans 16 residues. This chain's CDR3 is CASSRRGGLSSYEQYF. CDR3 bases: TGTGCCAGCTCACGGCGGGGGGGGCTTAGCTCCTACGAGCAGTACTTC.

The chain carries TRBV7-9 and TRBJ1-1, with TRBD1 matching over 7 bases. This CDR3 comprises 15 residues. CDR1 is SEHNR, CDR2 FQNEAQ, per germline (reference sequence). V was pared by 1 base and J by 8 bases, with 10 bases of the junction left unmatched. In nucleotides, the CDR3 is TGTGCCAGCAGCTTAGATAGGGGACAGATCACCGAAGCTTTCTTT. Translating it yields CASSLDRGQITEAFF.

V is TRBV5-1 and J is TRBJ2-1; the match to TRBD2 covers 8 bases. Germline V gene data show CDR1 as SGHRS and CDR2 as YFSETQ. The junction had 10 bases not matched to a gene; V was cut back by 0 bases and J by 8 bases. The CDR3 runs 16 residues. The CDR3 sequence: CASSLGTSSLTDEQFF. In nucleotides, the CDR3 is TGCGCCAGCAGCTTGGGGACTAGCAGTCTCACGGATGAGCAGTTCTTC. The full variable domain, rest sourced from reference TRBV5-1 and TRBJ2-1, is KAGVTQTPRYLIKTRGQQVTLSCSPISGHRSVSWYQQTPGQGLQFLFEYFSETQRNKGNFPGRFSGRQFSNSRSEMNVSTLELGDSALYLCASSLGTSSLTDEQFFGPGTRLTVL.

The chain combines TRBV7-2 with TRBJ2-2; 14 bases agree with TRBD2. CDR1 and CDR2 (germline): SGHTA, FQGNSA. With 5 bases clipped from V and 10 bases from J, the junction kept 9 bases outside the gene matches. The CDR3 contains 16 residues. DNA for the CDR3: TGTGCCAGCAGCCCGGGGACTAGCGGGAGAATCGAGGAGCTGTTTTTT. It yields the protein CASSPGTSGRIEELFF.

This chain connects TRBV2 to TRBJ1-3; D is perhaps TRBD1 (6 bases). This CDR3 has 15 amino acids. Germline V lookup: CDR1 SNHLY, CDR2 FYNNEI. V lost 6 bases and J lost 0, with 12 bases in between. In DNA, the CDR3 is TGTGCCAGCAGAAGGACAGTGAGCTCTGGAAACACCATATATTTT. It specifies CASRRTVSSGNTIYF. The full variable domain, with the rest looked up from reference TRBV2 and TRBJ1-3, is EPEVTQTPSHQVTQMGQEVILRCVPISNHLYFYWYRQILGQKVEFLVSFYNNEISEKSEIFDDQFSVERPDGSNFTLKIRSTKLEDSAMYFCASRRTVSSGNTIYFGEGSWLTVV.